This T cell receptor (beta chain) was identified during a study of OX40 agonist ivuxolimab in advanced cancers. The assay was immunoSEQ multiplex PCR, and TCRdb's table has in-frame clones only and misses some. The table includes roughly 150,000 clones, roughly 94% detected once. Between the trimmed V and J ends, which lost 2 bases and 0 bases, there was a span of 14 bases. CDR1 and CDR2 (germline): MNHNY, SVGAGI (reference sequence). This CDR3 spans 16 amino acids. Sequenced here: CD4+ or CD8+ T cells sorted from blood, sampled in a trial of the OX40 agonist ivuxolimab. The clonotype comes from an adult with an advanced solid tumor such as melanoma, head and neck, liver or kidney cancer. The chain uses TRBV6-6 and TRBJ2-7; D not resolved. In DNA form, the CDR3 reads TGTGCCAGCAGTTACAGAGGACCGCGCAGCTCCTACGAGCAGTACTTC. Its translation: CASSYRGPRSSYEQYF.